This T cell receptor (beta chain) was identified in a study of T cells in Graves' hyperthyroidism and ophthalmopathy (dated by TCRdb to the late 2010s). Some background on the complete study: Peripheral blood samples were taken at the time of initial diagnosis, prior to any treatment. TCR V-J signatures able to tell the groups apart were searched for in a discovery cohort of approximately 95 patients, of whom 40 to 45 had Graves' ophthalmopathy and more than 55 had stable Graves' hyperthyroidism. After blood sampling, hyperthyroidism patients were treated with methimazole at a starting dose of 30 mg daily, and ophthalmopathy patients were treated with high-dose intravenous methylprednisolone. The roughly 90 discovery patients were divided at random into training and test sets in a 7:3 ratio. The study also compared thyroid tissue and blood T-cell repertoires from five or six Graves' hyperthyroidism patients. An independent validation cohort of 18 to 20 hyperthyroidism patients and about 15 patients who later progressed to ophthalmopathy tested prospective prediction of ophthalmopathy. TCR Vbeta CDR3 sequencing of 135 peripheral blood samples (around 45 ophthalmopathy, 75 to 85 hyperthyroidism and around 17 progressor patients) is reported in the paper.

Overall results and qualifications from the work: Most expanded thyroid clonotypes (frequency above 0.001) were also detected in blood, suggesting blood repertoires may reflect thyroid immune responses. A 13 V-J signature model separated ophthalmopathy from stable hyperthyroidism, with 87.88% sensitivity and 81.08% specificity in cross-validation and 80%/75% in testing. Sample size was not statistically predetermined, and investigators were not blinded to group allocation. In validation, progression to ophthalmopathy was predicted by the model with 55% to 71% sensitivity and roughly 72% specificity, a median of roughly 6.4 months before onset.

This clonotype was found a few times. The specificity of this receptor is unknown. No base quality values were provided; no much bigger clone lies one nucleotide off. The hyperthyroidism patients were between 18 and 65 years old and newly diagnosed, with a disease duration of less than 2 months. Patients with uncontrolled infections, other autoimmune diseases, pregnancy or lactation were excluded. Diagnoses were based on clinical symptoms, serum thyroxine and TRAb, thyroid ultrasound and orbital computed tomography. Blood from progressor patients was collected at the time of first diagnosis with hyperthyroidism, before any ophthalmopathy symptoms had appeared. PBMCs were isolated from about 9 ml of fresh peripheral blood by Ficoll-Paque density gradient centrifugation. Patients classed as progressors first received a Graves' hyperthyroidism diagnosis and then went on to develop ophthalmopathy during follow-up. Trizol reagent was used to extract total RNA, and RNA quality was then checked on an Agilent 2100 Bioanalyzer.

Trimming at the junction amounts to 4 bases on V and 2 bases on J, and the germline ends lie 8 bases apart. Including cysteine and phenylalanine, the CDR3 has 13 amino acids. Kept here is only the CDR3 DNA, which spans 39 bases and is read in frame from base 1. CDR1 and CDR2, per the germline V gene, are SNHLY and FYNNEI. The TCR beta CDR3 regions were amplified from RNA transcripts. The first round of RT-PCR for the TCR CDR3 was performed with the HTBI primer set and the Qiagen OneStep RT-PCR kit. Libraries were constructed in a second round of multiplex PCR, after which size selection and purification were performed. Paired-end sequencing of the libraries was performed with 100 bp reads on an Illumina HiSeq2000. The source study handled its data this way. SOAPnuke was used to process the raw data, throwing out any read that contained adapters or uncalled bases, had a mean Phred below 15, or lacked an exact constant-primer or identifier match. COPE v1.2.5 was used to merge high-quality paired reads, and clonotypes were defined as unique nucleotide sequences. Clonotypes were aligned to IMGT TRBV, TRBD and TRBJ reference segments using MiTCR v1.1. The analysis included only V-J combinations with a frequency above 0.0001, which together covered around 99% of the repertoires. A TCS score was defined as the ratio between F50 (clonal expansion) and ExV (chaos), using BLOSUM62-based TCRdist between CDR3 peptides within each V-J. Welch's t-statistics and random forest reduced roughly 530 V-J features to around 14, which were used in a naive Bayes classifier (R e1071). TCRdb trimmed the raw reads at Q25, called clones with MiXCR and kept productive beta chains. Identical CDR3 proteins give one entry, which carries the most common genes and DNA. The V and J calls come from TCRdb's annotation, not from the publication. The table for this sample lists around 700,000 distinct CDR3 sequences; about 17% of them were counted only once. Jointly, the top ten make up approximately 15% of the sample.

The sequenced material came from blood. The TCR sequence derives from a woman aged 45-60 years with Graves' hyperthyroidism that later progressed to Graves' ophthalmopathy. Recombination connected TRBV2 to TRBJ1-2; the D gene lacks a confident call. Read as DNA, the sequence is TGTGCCAGCAGTGCGTCGGCGAACTATGGCTACACCTTC. The resulting protein is CASSASANYGYTF.